The next 9 T cell receptor beta chains were all read from a single sample in a study of sequential checkpoint blockade in melanoma. Repertoires were generated with immunoSEQ multiplex PCR, while TCRdb's copy carries only in-frame clones and drops some. The sample has some 9,600 clones; approximately 80% are singletons. The treatment here: randomized to nivolumab then ipilimumab (arm A) or the reverse (arm B). Sequencing was performed on CD8+ T cells sorted from blood (inferred from file names), taken from a patient given nivolumab and ipilimumab in sequence. The receptors stem from a human donor with melanoma.

The rearrangement uses TRBV30 and TRBJ2-2; possibly TRBD1 for D (6 bases). Trimming took 4 bases from V and 9 from J, leaving 12 bases between them. The CDR3 length is 12 residues. Germline-derived CDR1 and CDR2 are GTSNPN and SVGIG (reference sequence). The CDR3 spells CAWKQGSWELFF. The CDR3 DNA is TGTGCCTGGAAACAGGGTTCCTGGGAGCTGTTTTTT. The variable domain in full, with the rest retrieved from reference TRBV30 and TRBJ2-2, is SQTIHQWPATLVQPVGSPLSLECTVEGTSNPNLYWYRQAAGRGLQLLFYSVGIGQISSEVPQNLSASRPQDRQFILSSKKLLLSDSGFYLCAWKQGSWELFFGEGSRLTVL.

The gene calls are TRBV7-8 and TRBJ2-7; 8 bases fit TRBD1. V trimming: 1 base; J trimming: 2 bases; junction bases outside the gene matches: 13. This CDR3 spans 18 amino acids. The germline V gene encodes CDR1 SGHVS and CDR2 FQNEAQ. This CDR3 reads CASSLVVQGAGWAYEQYF. CDR3 coding DNA: TGTGCCAGCAGCTTAGTGGTCCAGGGGGCGGGCTGGGCCTACGAGCAGTACTTC. The entire variable domain, with the rest obtained from reference TRBV7-8 and TRBJ2-7, is as follows: GAGVSQSPRYKVAKRGQDVALRCDPISGHVSLFWYQQALGQGPEFLTYFQNEAQLDKSGLPSDRFFAERPEGSVSTLKIQRTQQEDSAVYLCASSLVVQGAGWAYEQYFGPGTRLTVT.

This clone was detected once. V is TRBV11-2 and J is TRBJ2-2; D is undetermined. The CDR3 has 13 amino acids. Germline values: CDR1 SGHAT, CDR2 FQNNGV. V lost 5 bases, J lost 6 bases, and 10 bases lay in between. The CDR3 coding sequence is TGTGCCAGCAGCCCCCCTGGGCCCGGGGAGCTGTTTTTT. Translating it yields CASSPPGPGELFF.

V usage is TRBV5-1 and J usage is TRBJ1-1; D gene uncertain. There are 15 residues in the CDR3. V was clipped by 0 bases and J by 4 bases, with 13 bases between them. The germline V gene has CDR1 SGHRS and CDR2 YFSETQ. For the CDR3, the DNA is TGCGCCAGCAGCTTGGGGCCCGGGGATAGCACTGAAGCTTTCTTT. Translating it yields CASSLGPGDSTEAFF.

The V and J genes are TRBV19 and TRBJ2-6; the D gene is possibly TRBD1 (5 bases). Per the germline V gene, CDR1 is LNHDA and CDR2 is SQIVND (reference sequence). The CDR3 consists of 18 residues. V lost 6 bases and J 2 bases, leaving 20 bases between the germline ends. CDR3 sequence reads: CASSTPGFSSTGANVLTF. DNA of the CDR3: TGTGCCAGTAGCACCCCAGGGTTTTCCTCCACTGGGGCCAACGTCCTGACTTTC.

The rearrangement joins TRBV4-1 to TRBJ2-7; TRBD1 matches at 7 bases. The CDR3 consists of 16 residues. V shed 0 bases and J 2 bases; nucleotides not matched to a gene: 7. CDR1 and CDR2 from the germline V gene are MGHRA and YSYEKL. The DNA of the CDR3 is TGCGCCAGCAGCCAAGAGGCAGGGGGTAGGGCCTACGAGCAGTACTTC. It is translated as CASSQEAGGRAYEQYF.

This clone was seen only a few times. The chain joins TRBV7-1 to TRBJ1-1, with D possibly matching TRBD1 (6 bases). TRBV7-1 qualifies as an ORF whose function is uncertain. V lost 4 bases and J lost 4, with 22 bases in between. This CDR3 contains 17 residues. CDR3 residues: CASSYSTITGMGTEAFF. In DNA, the CDR3 is TGTGCCAGCAGCTACTCGACTATAACAGGGATGGGCACTGAAGCTTTCTTT.

V and J are TRBV7-9 and TRBJ2-7, with a tentative D call TRBD1 (6 bases). CDR3 size: 12 residues. The germline V and J ends were trimmed by 1 base and 6 bases, with 7 bases remaining between them. Germline-derived CDR1 and CDR2 are SEHNR and FQNEAQ (reference sequence). The CDR3 protein is CASSLGGGEQYF. CDR3 coding DNA: TGTGCCAGCAGCTTAGGAGGGGGCGAGCAGTACTTC.

This clone appeared once. This chain links TRBV19 with TRBJ2-1; 9 nucleotides match TRBD1. The CDR3 totals 15 residues. V lost 5 bases and J lost 2; bases outside the gene matches: 4. CDR1 is LNHDA and CDR2 is SQIVND in the germline V gene (reference sequence). The CDR3 nucleotides read TGTGCCAGTAGTCTAACAGGGGGCGCCTACAATGAGCAGTTCTTC. Its protein is CASSLTGGAYNEQFF.